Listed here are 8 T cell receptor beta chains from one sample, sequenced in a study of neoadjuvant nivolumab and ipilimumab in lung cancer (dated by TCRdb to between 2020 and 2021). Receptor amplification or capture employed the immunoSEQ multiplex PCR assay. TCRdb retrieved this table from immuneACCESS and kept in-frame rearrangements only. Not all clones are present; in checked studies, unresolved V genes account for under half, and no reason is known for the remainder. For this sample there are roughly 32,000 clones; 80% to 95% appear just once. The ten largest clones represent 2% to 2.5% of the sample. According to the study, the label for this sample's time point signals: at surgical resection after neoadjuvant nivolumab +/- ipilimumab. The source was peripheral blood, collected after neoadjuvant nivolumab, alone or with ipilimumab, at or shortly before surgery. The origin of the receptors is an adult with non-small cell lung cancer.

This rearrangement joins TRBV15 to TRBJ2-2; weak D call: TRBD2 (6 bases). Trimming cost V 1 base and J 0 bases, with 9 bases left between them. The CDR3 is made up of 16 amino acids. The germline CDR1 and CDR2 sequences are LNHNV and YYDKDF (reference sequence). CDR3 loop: CATSRAPGANTGELFF. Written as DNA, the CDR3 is TGTGCCACCAGCAGAGCGCCGGGGGCGAACACCGGGGAGCTGTTTTTT.

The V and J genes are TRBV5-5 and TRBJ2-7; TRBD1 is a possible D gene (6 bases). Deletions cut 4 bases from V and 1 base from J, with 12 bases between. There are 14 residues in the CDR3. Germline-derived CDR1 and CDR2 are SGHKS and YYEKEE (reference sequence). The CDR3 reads CASSENGQSYEQYF. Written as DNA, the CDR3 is TGTGCCAGCAGCGAAAATGGACAGTCCTACGAGCAGTACTTC.

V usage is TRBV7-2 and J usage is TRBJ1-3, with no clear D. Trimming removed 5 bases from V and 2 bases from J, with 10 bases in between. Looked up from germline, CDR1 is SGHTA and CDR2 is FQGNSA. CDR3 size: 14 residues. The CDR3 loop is CASSHGGPGNTIYF. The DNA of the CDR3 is TGTGCCAGCAGCCACGGAGGGCCTGGAAACACCATATATTTT.

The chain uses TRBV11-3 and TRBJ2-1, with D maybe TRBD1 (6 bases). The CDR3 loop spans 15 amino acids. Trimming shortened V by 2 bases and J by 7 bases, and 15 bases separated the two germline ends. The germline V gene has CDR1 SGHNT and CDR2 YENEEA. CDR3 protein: CASSLTGLRGNEQFF. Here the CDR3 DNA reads TGTGCCAGCAGCTTAACAGGGTTGAGAGGGAATGAGCAGTTCTTC.

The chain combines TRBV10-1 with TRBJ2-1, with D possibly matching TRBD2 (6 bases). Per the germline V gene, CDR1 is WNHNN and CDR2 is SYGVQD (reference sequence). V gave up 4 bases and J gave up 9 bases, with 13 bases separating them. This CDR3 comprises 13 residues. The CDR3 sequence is CASSAQVGGEQFF. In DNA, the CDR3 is TGCGCCAGCAGTGCACAGGTGGGGGGTGAGCAGTTCTTC.

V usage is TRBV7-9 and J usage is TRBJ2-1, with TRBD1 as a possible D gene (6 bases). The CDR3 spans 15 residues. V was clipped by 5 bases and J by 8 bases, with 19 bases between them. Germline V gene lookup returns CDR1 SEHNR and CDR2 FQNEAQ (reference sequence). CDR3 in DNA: TGTGCCAGCAGCCCCACTCGGGGACAACGCGATGAGCAGTTCTTC. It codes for CASSPTRGQRDEQFF.

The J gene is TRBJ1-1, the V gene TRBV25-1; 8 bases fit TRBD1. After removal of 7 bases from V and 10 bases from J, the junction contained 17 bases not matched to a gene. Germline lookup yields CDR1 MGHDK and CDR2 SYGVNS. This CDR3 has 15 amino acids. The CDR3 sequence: CASTGGTGRVWGAFF. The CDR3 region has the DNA TGTGCCAGCACCGGGGGGACAGGTCGAGTATGGGGAGCTTTCTTT.

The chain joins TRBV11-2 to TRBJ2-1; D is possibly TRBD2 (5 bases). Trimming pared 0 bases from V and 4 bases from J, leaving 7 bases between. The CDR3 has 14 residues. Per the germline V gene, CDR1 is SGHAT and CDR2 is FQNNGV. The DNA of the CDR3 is TGTGCCAGCAGCTTAGAGCAGCGGTACAATGAGCAGTTCTTC. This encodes CASSLEQRYNEQFF.